This record looks at one T cell receptor beta chain sequence and its context. As yet, its antigen is unknown. Trimming removed 0 bases at V and 2 bases at J, with 7 bases between. CDR3 size: 14 residues. The germline V gene has CDR1 SGHRS and CDR2 YFSETQ. The sorted Tregs were CD4+CD25+CD127-/low cells. Study-wide points: Tumor Treg TCRs overlapped most with tumor naive CD4+ cells. Tumor memory CD4+ T cell TCR gene usage clustered with blood and lymph node memory CD4+ cells and lymph node naive CD4+ cells. Whole repertoires were not studied in the larger cohort, only one V-J beta rearrangement.

Constant-region reverse primers amplified full-length variable regions, followed by semi-nested Nested Universal Primer A PCR. TCRdb fed the 5' RACE reads into MiXCR, producing one record per CDR3 protein. The data show under 9,500 distinct CDR3 sequences, with approximately 31% seen just once and about 5.8% held by the top ten. The source material was Tregs sorted from blood. This sequence joins TRBV5-1 and TRBJ2-3; D not certain. The TCR sequence derives from a female donor with breast cancer. In DNA form, the CDR3 reads TGCGCCAGCAGCTTGGGCGGCTACACAGATACGCAGTATTTT. It translates to CASSLGGYTDTQYF.